This T cell receptor (beta chain) was retrieved from a study of OX40 agonist ivuxolimab in advanced cancers. Across the study: Antecedent anti-PD-1, anti-PD-L1 or anti-CTLA-4 therapy was permissible, with roughly 36% having received some.

Profiled with immunoSEQ multiplex PCR; TCRdb holds only in-frame clones, not every one. Among approximately 45,000 clones, 85% to 95% were seen once, and the ten largest hold approximately 10%. The J segment lost 5 bases and the V segment lost 0 bases, leaving 6 bases of the junction unmatched. CDR3 length equals 15 residues. Germline V gene data show CDR1 as SGHDT and CDR2 as YYEEEE. The V gene is TRBV5-6, the J gene TRBJ2-7, with 9 bases that match TRBD2. The receptor comes from an adult with an advanced solid tumor such as melanoma, head and neck, liver or kidney cancer. Source: CD4+ or CD8+ T cells sorted from blood, taken in a trial of the OX40 agonist ivuxolimab. CDR3 loop: CASSLGLAGLNEQYF. The DNA for the CDR3 is TGTGCCAGCAGCTTGGGGCTAGCGGGATTAAACGAGCAGTACTTC.